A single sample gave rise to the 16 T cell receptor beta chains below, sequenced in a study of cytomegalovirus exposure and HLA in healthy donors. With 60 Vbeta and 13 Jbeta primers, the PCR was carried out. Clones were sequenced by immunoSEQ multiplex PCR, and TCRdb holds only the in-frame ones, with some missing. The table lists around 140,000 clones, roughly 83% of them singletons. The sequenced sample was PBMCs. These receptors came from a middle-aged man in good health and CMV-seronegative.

The CDR3 nucleotides read TGTGCCAGCAGTGAACAGGGTGGGCAGCCCCAGCATTTT. The encoded protein is CASSEQGGQPQHF. The rearrangement uses TRBV2 and TRBJ1-5, with a possible D match to TRBD1 (5 bases). The CDR3 contains 13 residues. CDR1 is SNHLY and CDR2 is FYNNEI in the germline V gene. V was clipped by 2 bases and J by 7 bases, with 9 bases between them.

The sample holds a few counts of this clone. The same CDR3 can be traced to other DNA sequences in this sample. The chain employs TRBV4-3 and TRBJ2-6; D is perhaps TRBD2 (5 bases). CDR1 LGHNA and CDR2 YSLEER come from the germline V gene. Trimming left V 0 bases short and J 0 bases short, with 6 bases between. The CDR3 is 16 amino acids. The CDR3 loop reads CASSQDAGSGANVLTF. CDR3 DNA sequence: TGCGCCAGCAGCCAAGATGCGGGCTCTGGGGCCAACGTCCTGACTTTC.

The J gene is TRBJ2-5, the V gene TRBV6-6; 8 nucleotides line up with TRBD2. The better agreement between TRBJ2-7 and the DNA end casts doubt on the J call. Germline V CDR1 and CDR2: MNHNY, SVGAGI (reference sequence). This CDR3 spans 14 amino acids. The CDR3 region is CASSPSGSSYEQYF. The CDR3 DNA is TGTGCCAGCAGCCCCAGCGGGAGCTCCTACGAGCAGTACTTC.

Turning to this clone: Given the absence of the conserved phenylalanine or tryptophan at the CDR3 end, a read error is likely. The CDR3 nucleotides read TGCAGCGTTGATGCTGGCAGGGCGATCACTGAAGCTTTCGTT. Translating it yields CSVDAGRAITEAFV. The rearrangement links TRBV29-1 to TRBJ1-1, with D perhaps matching TRBD1 (5 bases). The length of the CDR3 is 14 residues. V was trimmed by 3 bases and J by 4 bases, leaving 15 bases between them. The V gene's germline CDR1 is SQVTM and CDR2 ANQGSEA.

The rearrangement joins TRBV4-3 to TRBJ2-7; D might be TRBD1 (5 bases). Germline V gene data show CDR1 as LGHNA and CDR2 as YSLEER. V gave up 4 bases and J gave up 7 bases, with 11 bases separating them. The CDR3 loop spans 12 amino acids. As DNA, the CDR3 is TGCGCCAGCAGCCTTACAGGTGGGGAGCAGTACTTC. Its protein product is CASSLTGGEQYF.

The CDR3: CASSPPGRGGVEQFF. The CDR3, as DNA: TGCGCCAGCAGCCCCCCCGGGCGGGGGGGGGTGGAGCAGTTCTTC. V usage is TRBV5-1 and J usage is TRBJ2-1; the match to TRBD2 covers 9 bases. The V and J ends lost 4 bases and 10 bases, in that order; junction bases with no gene match: 12. Germline lookup yields CDR1 SGHRS and CDR2 YFSETQ. This CDR3 is built from 15 residues. Full variable domain (remainder filled in from reference TRBV5-1 and TRBJ2-1): KAGVTQTPRYLIKTRGQQVTLSCSPISGHRSVSWYQQTPGQGLQFLFEYFSETQRNKGNFPGRFSGRQFSNSRSEMNVSTLELGDSALYLCASSPPGRGGVEQFFGPGTRLTVL.

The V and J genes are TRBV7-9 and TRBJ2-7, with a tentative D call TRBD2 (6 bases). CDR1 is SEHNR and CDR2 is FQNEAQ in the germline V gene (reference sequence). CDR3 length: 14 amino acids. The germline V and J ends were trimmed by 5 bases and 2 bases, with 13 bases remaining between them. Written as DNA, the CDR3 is TGTGCCAGCAGCGCCCGGGACTCCCCCTACGAGCAGTACTTC. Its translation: CASSARDSPYEQYF.

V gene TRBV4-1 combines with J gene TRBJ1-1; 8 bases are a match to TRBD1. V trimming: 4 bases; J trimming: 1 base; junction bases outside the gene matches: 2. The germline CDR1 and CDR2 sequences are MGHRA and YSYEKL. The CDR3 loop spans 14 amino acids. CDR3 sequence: CASSLGTGNTEAFF. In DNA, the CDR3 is TGCGCCAGCAGCCTAGGGACAGGGAACACTGAAGCTTTCTTT.

DNA of the CDR3: TGTGCCAGCAGCGAGCAGGGGGGTGGGCAGCCCCAGCATTTT. The encoded protein is CASSEQGGGQPQHF. The V gene is TRBV7-2, the J gene TRBJ1-5, with 7 bases fitting TRBD1. The CDR3 runs to 14 residues. The ends lost 5 bases at V and 7 bases at J; junction bases unmatched: 8. CDR1 is SGHTA, CDR2 FQGNSA, per germline.

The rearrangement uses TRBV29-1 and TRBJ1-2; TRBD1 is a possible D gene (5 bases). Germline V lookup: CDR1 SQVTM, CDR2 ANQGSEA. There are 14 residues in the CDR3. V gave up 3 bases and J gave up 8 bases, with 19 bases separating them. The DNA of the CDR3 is TGCAGCGTTGATGACCTGGGCCTAAACAGGGGCTACACCTTC. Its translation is CSVDDLGLNRGYTF.

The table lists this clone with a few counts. The CDR3: CASGGGFFTDTQYF. The DNA of the CDR3 is TGTGCCAGCGGGGGGGGTTTCTTCACAGATACGCAGTATTTT. The rearrangement joins TRBV2 to TRBJ2-3, with 7 bases identical to TRBD2. Unmatched junction bases numbered 7, after V lost 8 bases and J lost 2 bases. The CDR3 sequence is 14 residues long. Germline V gene sequence: CDR1 SNHLY, CDR2 FYNNEI. The full variable domain, rest sourced from reference TRBV2 and TRBJ2-3, is EPEVTQTPSHQVTQMGQEVILRCVPISNHLYFYWYRQILGQKVEFLVSFYNNEISEKSEIFDDQFSVERPDGSNFTLKIRSTKLEDSAMYFCASGGGFFTDTQYFGPGTRLTVL.

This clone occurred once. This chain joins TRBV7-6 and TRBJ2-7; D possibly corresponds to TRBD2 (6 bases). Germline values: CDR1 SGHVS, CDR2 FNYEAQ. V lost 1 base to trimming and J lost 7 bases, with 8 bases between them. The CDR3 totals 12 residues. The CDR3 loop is CASSLDGGEQYF. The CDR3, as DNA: TGTGCCAGCAGCTTAGATGGGGGGGAGCAGTACTTC.

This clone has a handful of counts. The CDR3 region is CASSLGRGMNTEAFF. CDR3 DNA sequence: TGTGCCAGCAGCTTAGGACGGGGAATGAACACTGAAGCTTTCTTT. This chain connects TRBV7-9 to TRBJ1-1; no clear D gene. CDR1 and CDR2 from the germline V gene are SEHNR and FQNEAQ (reference sequence). The CDR3 has 15 residues. V shed 1 base and J shed 0 bases, with 9 bases lying between them.

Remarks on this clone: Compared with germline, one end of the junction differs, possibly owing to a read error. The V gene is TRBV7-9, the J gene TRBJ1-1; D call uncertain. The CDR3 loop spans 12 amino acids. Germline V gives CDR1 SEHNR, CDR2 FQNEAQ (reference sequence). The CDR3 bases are TGTTCCAGCAGCTTCGGGAACACTGAAGCTTTCTTT. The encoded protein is CSSSFGNTEAFF.

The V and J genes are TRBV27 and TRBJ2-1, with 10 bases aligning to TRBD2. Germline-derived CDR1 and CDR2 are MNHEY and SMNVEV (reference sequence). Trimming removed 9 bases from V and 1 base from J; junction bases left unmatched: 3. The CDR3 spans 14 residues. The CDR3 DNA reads TGTGCCAGTGCTAGCGGGAGTTCCTACAATGAGCAGTTCTTC. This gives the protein CASASGSSYNEQFF.

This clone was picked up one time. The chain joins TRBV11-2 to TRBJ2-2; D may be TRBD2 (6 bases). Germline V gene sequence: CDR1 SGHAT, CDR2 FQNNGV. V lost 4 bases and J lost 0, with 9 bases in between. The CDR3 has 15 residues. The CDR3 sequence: CASSSGTSNTGELFF. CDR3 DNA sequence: TGTGCCAGCAGCTCTGGGACTTCGAACACCGGGGAGCTGTTTTTT.